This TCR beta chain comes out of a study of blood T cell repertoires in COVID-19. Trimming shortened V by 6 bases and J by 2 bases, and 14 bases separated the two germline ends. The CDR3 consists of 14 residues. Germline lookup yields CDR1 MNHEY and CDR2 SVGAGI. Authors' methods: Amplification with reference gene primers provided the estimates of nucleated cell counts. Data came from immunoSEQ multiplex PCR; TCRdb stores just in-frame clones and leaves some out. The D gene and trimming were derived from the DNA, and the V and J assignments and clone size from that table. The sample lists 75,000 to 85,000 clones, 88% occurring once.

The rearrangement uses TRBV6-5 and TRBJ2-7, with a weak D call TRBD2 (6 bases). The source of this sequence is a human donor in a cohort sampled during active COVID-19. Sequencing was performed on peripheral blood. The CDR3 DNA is TGTGCCAGCAGGGAGGGACTCCCACCCTACGAGCAGTACTTC. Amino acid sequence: CASREGLPPYEQYF.